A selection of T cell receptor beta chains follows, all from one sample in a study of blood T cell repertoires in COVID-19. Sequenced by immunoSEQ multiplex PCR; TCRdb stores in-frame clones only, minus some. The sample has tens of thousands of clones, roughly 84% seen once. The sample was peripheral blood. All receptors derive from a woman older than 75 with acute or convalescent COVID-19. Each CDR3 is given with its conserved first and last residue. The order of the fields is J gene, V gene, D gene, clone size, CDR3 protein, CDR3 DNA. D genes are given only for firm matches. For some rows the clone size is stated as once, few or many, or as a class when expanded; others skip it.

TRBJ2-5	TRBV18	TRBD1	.	CASSPQQGETQYF	TGTGCCAGCTCACCACAACAGGGGGAGACCCAGTACTTC
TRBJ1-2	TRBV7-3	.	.	CASSYGHSGFGYTF	TGTGCCAGCAGCTACGGACACTCCGGATTTGGCTACACCTTC
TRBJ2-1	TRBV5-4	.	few	CASSSPGPDRPRLNEQFF	TGTGCCAGCAGCTCCCCAGGGCCGGATCGCCCTAGACTCAATGAGCAGTTCTTC
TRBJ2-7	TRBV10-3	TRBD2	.	CAISRTSGPSYEQYF	TGTGCCATCAGCCGGACTAGCGGGCCCTCCTACGAGCAGTACTTC
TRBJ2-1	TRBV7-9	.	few	CASSQGGGTLADEQFF	TGTGCCAGCAGCCAGGGCGGCGGGACCCTTGCGGATGAGCAGTTCTTC
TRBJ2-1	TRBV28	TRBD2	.	CASSLPPLSSGEQFF	TGTGCCAGCAGTTTGCCGCCCCTCTCTAGCGGGGAGCAGTTCTTC
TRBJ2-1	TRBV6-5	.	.	CASSPGSYNEQFF	TGTGCCAGCAGTCCCGGTTCCTACAATGAGCAGTTCTTC
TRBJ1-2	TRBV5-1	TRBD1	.	CASSPWMSGQGHGYTF	TGCGCCAGCAGCCCCTGGATGTCTGGACAGGGTCATGGCTACACCTTC
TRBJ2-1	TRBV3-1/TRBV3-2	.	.	CASSQDLAGSNEQFF	TGTGCCAGCAGCCAAGATCTGGCGGGAAGCAATGAGCAGTTCTTC
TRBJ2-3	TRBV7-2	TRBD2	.	CASSLLKASGSDTQYF	TGTGCCAGCAGCTTACTGAAGGCTAGCGGGTCAGATACGCAGTATTTT